This record concerns one T cell receptor beta chain sequence. The antigen it recognizes is unknown. Qualities for individual bases were not recorded, and no much larger clone is one base off. The CDR3 sequence holds 16 residues, the cysteine and phenylalanine included. The read is trimmed to its CDR3 DNA, 48 bases read in frame from base 1. V and J are trimmed by 3 bases and 2 bases, and the gene matches miss 8 bases of the junction. The germline V gene provides CDR1 KGHDR and CDR2 SFDVKD. The sample comes from a study of T cell responses to AZD1222 COVID-19 vaccine (dated by TCRdb to the early 2020s). In terms of the full investigation: AZD1222 recipients whose second dose came at about 4 weeks and those whose second dose came at about 12 weeks were combined into one group, since spike-specific TCR depth and breadth did not differ between the two schedules. TCR sequencing covered over 230 trial participants: some 210 given two doses of AZD1222 and approximately 26 given two doses of MenACWY control vaccine. Trial participants were enrolled into age subgroups of 18-55, 56-69 and 70-plus years, which contained roughly 140, 27 and 60 TCR-sequenced participants, respectively.

Beyond this particular receptor, the publication reports: Because no samples from the day 14 peak response were available, repertoires could be characterized only after the peak T cell response. Conclusions about previously exposed vaccinees are limited because only six or seven AZD1222 recipients were SARS-CoV-2 seropositive at baseline. After two AZD1222 doses, spike-specific TCR breadth and depth were significantly higher than at day 0 and than in MenACWY recipients. The 56-69-year group was small, and its depth increase did not reach significance, likely because of low power. Vaccine-associated CD4 TCRs spanned the whole spike protein, with dominant responses in regions 160-218 and 743-854. Participants were mostly white British and included more females than males, and it was suggested by the authors that clonal diversity may have been underestimated. Epitopes outside the regions mutated in the B.1.351 and B.1.1.7 variants were reportedly recognized by nearly half of the unique spike-specific TCRs.

In light of the paper, this sample's time point label describes: baseline before first vaccination. The vaccinee samples were drawn from two UK trials, COV001 and COV002, one of which was a single-blind randomized controlled phase 2/3 trial testing AZD1222 (ChAdOx1 nCoV-19) in healthy adults. Trial participant PBMC samples were collected at day 0 and day 28 after the second dose for TCRbeta chain sequencing. The CDR3 regions of human TCRbeta chains were subjected to immunosequencing. The paper's processing steps were these. Repertoire TCRs were checked for matches against a reference library of SARS-CoV-2-specific TCRs that had been generated using the MIRA antigen-specificity platform. Breadth meant the fraction of unique TCRs that were SARS-CoV-2-associated, whereas depth meant the fraction of total T cells that were SARS-CoV-2-associated. Using the MIRA data, every spike-specific TCR was mapped to the spike region that the TCR reacted to and assigned to either a CD4 or a CD8 class. Log10-transformed breadth and depth values were compared by one-way ANOVA with Sidak's multiple comparisons tests. TCRdb stores this immuneACCESS table with in-frame sequences only. Part of the clones is absent; in the studies checked, under half of the shortfall reflects unresolved V genes, and no reason is known for the rest. V, J and clone size are taken as reported in that table, and D and trimming were inferred from the DNA itself. This sample lists approximately 140,000 clones; 75% to 95% were detected once. The ten largest account for under 1.5% of the sample.

The V and J genes are TRBV24-1 and TRBJ2-7, with 8 bases matching TRBD2. The sequences come from peripheral blood, collected on day 0 of AZD1222 vaccination. The TCR comes from an adult in good health. CDR3 region: CATSDVAGTSPYEQYF. The sequence in DNA is TGTGCCACCAGTGATGTGGCCGGGACTAGTCCCTACGAGCAGTACTTC.